Reported below is one T cell receptor (beta chain). All donors provided no fewer than one pre-ART and no fewer than two post-ART PBMC samples. Each sample contained 1-10 million cryopreserved PBMC, thawed before DNA extraction. This entry is derived from a study of long-term antiretroviral therapy in people with HIV. The V segment lost 4 bases and the J segment 4 bases; nucleotides outside the gene matches: 15. Per germline, CDR1 GTSNPN and CDR2 SVGIG (reference sequence). The CDR3 is 17 residues long. immunoSEQ v3.0 was run at survey level. A target of about 35,000-50,000 T-cell genomes per sample was set for sequencing. The protocol was immunoSEQ multiplex PCR, while the TCRdb copy is restricted to in-frame clones and leaves out a portion. The repertoire has 35,000 to 55,000 clones, about 95% of them found once; the top ten carry approximately 2.5%.

The sample in question was unsorted PBMCs, obtained 3.7 years after starting antiretroviral therapy. The sequence came from a woman in her forties or fifties with HIV. The chain recombines TRBV30 with TRBJ2-3; TRBD2 aligns across 9 bases. The CDR3 sequence: CAWKDFGLAGPSDTQYF. CDR3 in DNA: TGTGCCTGGAAGGACTTTGGGCTAGCGGGACCTTCAGATACGCAGTATTTT.